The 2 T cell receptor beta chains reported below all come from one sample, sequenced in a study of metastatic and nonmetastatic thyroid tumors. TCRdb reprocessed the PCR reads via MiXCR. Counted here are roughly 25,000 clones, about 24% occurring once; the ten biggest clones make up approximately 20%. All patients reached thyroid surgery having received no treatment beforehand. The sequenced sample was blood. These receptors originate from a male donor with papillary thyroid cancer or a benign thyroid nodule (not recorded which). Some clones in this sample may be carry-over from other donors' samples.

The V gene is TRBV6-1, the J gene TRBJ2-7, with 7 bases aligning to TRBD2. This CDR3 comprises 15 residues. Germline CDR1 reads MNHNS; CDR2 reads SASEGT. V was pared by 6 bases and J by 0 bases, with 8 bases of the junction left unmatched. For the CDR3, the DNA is TGTGCCAGCAGAAGGGAACTAGCGAGCTCCTACGAGCAGTACTTC. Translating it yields CASRRELASSYEQYF.

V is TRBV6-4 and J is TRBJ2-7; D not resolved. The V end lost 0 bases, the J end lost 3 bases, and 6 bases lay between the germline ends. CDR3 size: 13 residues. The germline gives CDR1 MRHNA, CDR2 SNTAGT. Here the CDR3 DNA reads TGTGCCAGCAGTGACTCGGCCGGCTACGAGCAGTACTTC. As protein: CASSDSAGYEQYF.